This T cell receptor beta chain was profiled in a study of T cell responses to AZD1222 COVID-19 vaccine (dated by TCRdb to 2020 to 2022). Context from the whole study: A total of around 240 trial participants underwent TCR sequencing, of whom about 200 had received two doses of AZD1222 and about 26 had received two doses of the MenACWY control vaccine. Trial participants were enrolled by age into 18-55, 56-69 and 70-plus year subgroups, with about 150, 27 and 61 TCR-sequenced participants respectively. The paper as a whole reports these results and caveats: In the small 56-69-year group, the increase in depth fell short of significance, most likely because of low power. Epitopes outside the regions mutated in the B.1.351 and B.1.1.7 variants were reportedly recognized by nearly half of the unique spike-specific TCRs. Vaccine-associated CD4 TCRs spanned the whole spike protein, with dominant responses in regions 160-218 and 743-854. After two AZD1222 doses, spike-specific TCR breadth and depth were significantly higher than at day 0 and than in MenACWY recipients. Most participants were white British and females outnumbered males, and the authors suggested that clonal diversity may have been underestimated. Conclusions about previously exposed vaccinees were limited because only a handful of AZD1222 recipients were SARS-CoV-2 seropositive at baseline. No day 14 peak-response samples were available, so repertoires were characterized only after the peak T cell response.

Via the germline V gene (reference sequence), CDR1 is SGHNT and CDR2 YYREEE. The CDR3 holds 12 amino acids from the cysteine to the phenylalanine. Only CDR3 DNA is held: 36 bases, read in frame from base 1. V trim: 4 bases; J trim: 13 bases; unmatched bases: 9. The CDR3 regions of human TCRbeta chains were analyzed by immunosequencing. On the study's bioinformatics: Repertoire TCRs were matched against a reference library of SARS-CoV-2-specific TCRs generated with the MIRA antigen-specificity platform. Breadth was defined as the fraction of unique TCRs that were SARS-CoV-2-associated, and depth was defined as the fraction of total T cells that were SARS-CoV-2-associated. Using the MIRA data, each spike-specific TCR was mapped to the spike region that the TCR reacts to and placed in a CD4 or CD8 class. Log10-transformed breadth and depth values were compared by one-way ANOVA with Sidak's multiple comparisons tests. Sourced from immuneACCESS, this table was stored by TCRdb with only in-frame sequences that have V and J called. A share of the clones is absent; for the studies checked, an unresolved V gene accounts for under half, and the remainder has no known explanation. D and trimming come from the DNA, and the V and J calls and clone size come from that table. The sample table contains tens of thousands of clones; only one count was recorded for roughly 88% of them. About 10% of the sample belongs to the ten largest clones.

As concerns this clone: It lacks a known antigen. No base-level quality is on record; no much larger clone is a single base apart.

The sample's time point, from its label and the paper: about 28 days (+/-7) after the second vaccine dose. AZD1222 recipients with second doses at about 4 weeks or about 12 weeks were pooled, because spike-specific TCR depth and breadth did not differ between schedules. The vaccinee samples were drawn from two UK trials, COV001 and COV002, one of which was a single-blind randomized controlled phase 2/3 trial testing AZD1222 (ChAdOx1 nCoV-19) in healthy adults. For TCRbeta chain sequencing, PBMC samples were collected from trial participants at day 0 and at day 28 after the second dose. Recombination connected TRBV5-4 to TRBJ1-2; TRBD1 agrees with 8 junctional bases. Here the sequenced sample was peripheral blood, taken 28 days after the second AZD1222 dose. The clonotype originates from an adult who received the AZD1222 COVID-19 vaccine. For the CDR3, the sequence is CASSTDRDSSTF. The nucleotide sequence reads as follows: TGTGCCAGCAGCACGGACAGGGACTCGTCCACCTTC.